A selection of T cell receptor beta chains follows, all from one sample in a study of shared clonotypes between healthy human individuals. The table came from immunoSEQ multiplex PCR; TCRdb's copy has only in-frame clones and leaves some out. The table lists over 2,000,000 clones, just over 90% of them singletons. Sequenced input: naive CD8+ T cells from PBMCs. These receptors were taken from a man between 18 and 29 years old in good health. Some clones in this sample may be carry-over from other donors' samples. Each CDR3 is given with its conserved first and last residue. D genes are given only for firm matches. Clone size is not always given. Where it is, it says once, few, many or a class for expanded clones.

clone size	V gene	J gene	D gene	CDR3 protein	CDR3 DNA
.	TRBV7-9	TRBJ2-2	TRBD2	CASSLGTSGTGELFF	TGTGCCAGCAGCTTGGGGACTAGCGGCACCGGGGAGCTGTTTTTT
once	TRBV15	TRBJ1-3	TRBD1	CATSRGRTGAGNTIYF	TGTGCCACCAGCAGAGGGAGGACAGGGGCTGGAAACACCATATATTTT
.	TRBV28	TRBJ1-1	.	CASSLSLSEAFF	TGTGCCAGCAGTTTATCCCTATCTGAAGCTTTCTTT
.	TRBV6-5	TRBJ1-1	.	CASSPPGPLGTEAFF	TGTGCCAGCAGTCCCCCCGGGCCTCTCGGGACTGAAGCTTTCTTT
.	TRBV9	TRBJ2-2	.	CASSVEYGGNTGELFF	TGTGCCAGCAGCGTAGAATACGGGGGGAACACCGGGGAGCTGTTTTTT
.	TRBV7-9	TRBJ1-2	.	CASWKGIYGYTF	TGTGCCAGTTGGAAAGGGATCTATGGCTACACCTTC
.	TRBV5-1	TRBJ2-7	.	CASSLKVQGVGLDYEQYF	TGCGCCAGCAGCTTGAAGGTACAGGGAGTCGGTTTGGACTACGAGCAGTACTTC
.	TRBV10-1	TRBJ2-3	.	CASSGTGSTDTQYF	TGCGCCAGCAGTGGGACGGGGAGCACAGATACGCAGTATTTT
.	TRBV10-2	TRBJ2-7	TRBD2	CASRPIRNGLAGVGYEQYF	TGCGCCAGCAGACCTATACGAAACGGACTAGCGGGAGTTGGATACGAGCAGTACTTC
.	TRBV27	TRBJ2-7	TRBD2	CASNPAGGVVEQYF	TGTGCCAGTAACCCAGCGGGAGGGGTTGTCGAGCAGTACTTC
.	TRBV29-1	TRBJ2-7	TRBD1	CSVQGAPDRGPYEQYF	TGCAGCGTCCAGGGGGCCCCGGACAGGGGCCCCTACGAGCAGTACTTC
.	TRBV29-1	TRBJ2-1	TRBD2	CSVWTSGSSYNEQFF	TGCAGCGTGTGGACTAGCGGGAGTTCCTACAATGAGCAGTTCTTC
.	TRBV11-2	TRBJ2-7	.	CASSLYSWEQYF	TGTGCCAGCAGCTTGTATTCTTGGGAGCAGTACTTC